This TCR beta chain comes out of a study of blood T cell repertoires in COVID-19. Turning to the study itself: Sources were T cells, B-cell-depleted T cells, or PBMCs; the material itself was cDNA or gDNA.

Per the study methods: Nucleated cell number was recorded as an estimate derived from reference gene primer amplification. Repertoires were generated with immunoSEQ multiplex PCR, while TCRdb's copy carries only in-frame clones and drops some. That table gives V, J and clone size, and the DNA gave D and trimming. The table includes 24,000 or so clones, over 75% detected once. The table lists this clone with a few counts. With 4 bases removed from V and 6 bases from J, the gap between germline ends came to 18 bases. Germline V gene lookup returns CDR1 LNHDA and CDR2 SQIVND (reference sequence). The CDR3 is made up of 15 amino acids.

This clonotype originated in a human donor in a cohort sampled during active COVID-19. The donor label of this sample is uncertain. Material: peripheral blood. This sequence joins TRBV19 and TRBJ1-2; possibly TRBD1 for D (6 bases). The chain's CDR3 is CASSTLDRLGHGYTF. The CDR3 region has the DNA TGTGCCAGTAGTACCCTGGACAGACTGGGGCATGGCTACACCTTC. The complete variable domain, with remaining parts taken from reference TRBV19 and TRBJ1-2, reads DGGITQSPKYLFRKEGQNVTLSCEQNLNHDAMYWYRQDPGQGLRLIYYSQIVNDFQKGDIAEGYSVSREKKESFPLTVTSAQKNPTAFYLCASSTLDRLGHGYTFGSGTRLTVV.